This T cell receptor (beta chain) was retrieved from a study of monozygotic twins with inflammatory bowel disease. Study outcomes and limitations: The co-twins with IBD showed lower TCRbeta diversity (inverse Simpson) than their healthy siblings.

Note on this clonotype: The target antigen is unknown.

Whole-blood total RNA was extracted without T cell sorting. TCRdb reprocessed the 5' RACE reads; each CDR3 protein has one entry and no DNA is given. The sample holds 150,000 to 200,000 distinct CDR3 sequences. The sample comprised blood. This receptor was obtained from a human donor with ulcerative colitis or Crohn's disease, or a healthy co-twin of an affected twin (not recorded which).

The CDR3 protein is CASSLRSSGNTIYF. V gene TRBV12-3 or TRBV12-4 combines with J gene TRBJ1-3. The CDR3 is made up of 14 amino acids.